The T cell receptor beta chain described here comes from a study of beta chain features in type 1 diabetes. General study findings and limits: The cDNA sequencing approach could over-represent high-TCR-expressing cells. Naive, central memory and Treg TCRB repertoires seemed to resemble each other more closely in patients than they did in healthy donors. The analysis here could not establish whether HLA type shapes TCRB rearrangement.

Of note for this clone: Its target is not known.

Every bit of the isolated RNA underwent reverse transcription, so sequencing read expressed TCRB transcripts. Clones were sequenced by immunoSEQ multiplex PCR, and TCRdb holds only the in-frame ones, with some missing. The sample consists of 130,000 or so clones, 9% to 10% of them appearing once. Sample: central memory CD4+ T cells from blood. The TCR originated in a woman aged 40 to 50 in good health.

The CDR3 loop is CASSLQDRTQYF. CDR3 in DNA: TGTGCCAGCAGTCTCCAGGATCGGACCCAGTACTTC. The chain links TRBV7-9 to TRBJ2-5; D not certain. V was pared by 6 bases and J by 7 bases, with 12 bases between. The V gene's germline CDR1 is SEHNR and CDR2 FQNEAQ (reference sequence). The CDR3 totals 12 residues.